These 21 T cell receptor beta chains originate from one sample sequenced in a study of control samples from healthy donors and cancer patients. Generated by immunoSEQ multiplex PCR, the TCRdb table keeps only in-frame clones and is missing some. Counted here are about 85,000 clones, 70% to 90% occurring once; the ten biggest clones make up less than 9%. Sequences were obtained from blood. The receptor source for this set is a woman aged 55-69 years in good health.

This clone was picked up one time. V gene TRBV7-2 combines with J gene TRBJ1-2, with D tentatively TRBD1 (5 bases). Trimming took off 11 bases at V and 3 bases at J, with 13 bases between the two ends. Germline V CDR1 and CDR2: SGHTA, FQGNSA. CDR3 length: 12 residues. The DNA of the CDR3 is TGTGCCCAAACCCGGGGGGACTATGGCTACACCTTC. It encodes CAQTRGDYGYTF.

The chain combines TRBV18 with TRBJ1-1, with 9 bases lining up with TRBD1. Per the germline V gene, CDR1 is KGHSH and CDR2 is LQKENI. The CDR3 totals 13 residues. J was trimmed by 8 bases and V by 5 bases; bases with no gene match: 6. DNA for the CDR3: TGTGCCAGCTCAATAACAGGGGGCAACGAAGCTTTCTTT. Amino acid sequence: CASSITGGNEAFF.

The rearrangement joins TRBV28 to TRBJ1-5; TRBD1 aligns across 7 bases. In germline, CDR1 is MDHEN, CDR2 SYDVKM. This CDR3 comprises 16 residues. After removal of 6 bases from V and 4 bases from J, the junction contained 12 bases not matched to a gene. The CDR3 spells CASSLRGGARNQPQHF. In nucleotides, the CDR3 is TGTGCCAGCAGCCTTAGAGGGGGCGCACGAAATCAGCCCCAGCATTTT. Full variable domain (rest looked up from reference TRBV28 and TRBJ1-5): DVKVTQSSRYLVKRTGEKVFLECVQDMDHENMFWYRQDPGLGLRLIYFSYDVKMKEKGDIPEGYSVSREKKERFSLILESASTNQTSMYLCASSLRGGARNQPQHFGDGTRLSIL.

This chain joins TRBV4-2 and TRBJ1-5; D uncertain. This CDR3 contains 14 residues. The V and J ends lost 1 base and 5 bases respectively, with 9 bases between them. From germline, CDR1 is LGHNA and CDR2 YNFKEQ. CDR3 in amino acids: CASSQVQNYQPQHF. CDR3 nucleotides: TGTGCCAGCAGCCAAGTTCAGAACTATCAGCCCCAGCATTTT.

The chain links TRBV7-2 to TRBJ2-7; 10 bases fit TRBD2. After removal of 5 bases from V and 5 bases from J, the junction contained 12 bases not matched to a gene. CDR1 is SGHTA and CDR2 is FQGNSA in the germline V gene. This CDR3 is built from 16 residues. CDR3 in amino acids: CASSLLHSGRANEQYF. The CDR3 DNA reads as TGTGCCAGCAGCCTACTTCACAGCGGGAGGGCCAACGAGCAGTACTTC.

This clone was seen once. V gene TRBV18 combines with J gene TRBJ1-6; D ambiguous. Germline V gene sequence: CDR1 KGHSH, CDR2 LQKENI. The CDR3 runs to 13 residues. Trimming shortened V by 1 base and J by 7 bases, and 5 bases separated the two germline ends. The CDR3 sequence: CASSPRKNSPLHF. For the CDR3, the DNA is TGTGCCAGCTCACCACGAAAAAATTCACCCCTCCACTTT.

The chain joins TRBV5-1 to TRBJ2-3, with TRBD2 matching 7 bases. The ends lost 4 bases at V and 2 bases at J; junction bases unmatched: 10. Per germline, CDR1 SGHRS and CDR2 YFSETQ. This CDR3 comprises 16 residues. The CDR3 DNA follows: TGCGCCAGCAGCGGACCCTTAGCGGGTGTCACAGATACGCAGTATTTT. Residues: CASSGPLAGVTDTQYF.

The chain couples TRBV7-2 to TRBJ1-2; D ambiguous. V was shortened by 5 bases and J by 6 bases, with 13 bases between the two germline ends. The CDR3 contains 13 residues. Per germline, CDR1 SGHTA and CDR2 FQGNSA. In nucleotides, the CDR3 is TGTGCCAGCAGCCCCTACAAAGGCAATGGCTACACCTTC. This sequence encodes CASSPYKGNGYTF. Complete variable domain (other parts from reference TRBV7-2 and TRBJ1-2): GAGVSQSPSNKVTEKGKDVELRCDPISGHTALYWYRQSLGQGLEFLIYFQGNSAPDKSGLPSDRFSAERTGGSVSTLTIQRTQQEDSAVYLCASSPYKGNGYTFGSGTRLTVV.

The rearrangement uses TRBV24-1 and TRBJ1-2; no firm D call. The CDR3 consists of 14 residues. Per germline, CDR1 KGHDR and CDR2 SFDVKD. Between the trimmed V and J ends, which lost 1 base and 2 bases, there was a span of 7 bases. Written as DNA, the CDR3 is TGTGCCACCAGTGATTTCAGGACGAACTATGGCTACACCTTC. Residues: CATSDFRTNYGYTF.

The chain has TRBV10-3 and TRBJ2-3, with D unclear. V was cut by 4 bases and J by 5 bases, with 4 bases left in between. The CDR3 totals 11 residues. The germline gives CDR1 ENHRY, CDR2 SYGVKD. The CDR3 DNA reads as TGTGCCATCAGTGGGGGAGATACGCAGTATTTT. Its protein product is CAISGGDTQYF.

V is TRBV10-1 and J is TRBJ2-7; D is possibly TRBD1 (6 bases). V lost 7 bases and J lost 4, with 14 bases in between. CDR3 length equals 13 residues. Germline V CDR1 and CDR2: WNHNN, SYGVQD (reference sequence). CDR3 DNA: TGCGCCAGCAACAAGGACAGAACTTACGAGCAGTACTTC. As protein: CASNKDRTYEQYF.

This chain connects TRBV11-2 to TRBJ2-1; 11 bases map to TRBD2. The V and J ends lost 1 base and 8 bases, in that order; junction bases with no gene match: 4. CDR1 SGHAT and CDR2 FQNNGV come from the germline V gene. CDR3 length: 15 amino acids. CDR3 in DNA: TGTGCCAGCAGCTTAGGTAGCGGGGGGGCCTATGAGCAGTTCTTC. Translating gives CASSLGSGGAYEQFF.

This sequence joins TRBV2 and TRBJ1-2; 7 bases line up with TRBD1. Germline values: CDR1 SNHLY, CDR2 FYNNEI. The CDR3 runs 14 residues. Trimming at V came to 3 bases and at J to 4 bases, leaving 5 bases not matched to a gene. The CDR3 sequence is CASSEGTAVYGYTF. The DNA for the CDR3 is TGTGCCAGCAGTGAGGGGACAGCCGTCTATGGCTACACCTTC.

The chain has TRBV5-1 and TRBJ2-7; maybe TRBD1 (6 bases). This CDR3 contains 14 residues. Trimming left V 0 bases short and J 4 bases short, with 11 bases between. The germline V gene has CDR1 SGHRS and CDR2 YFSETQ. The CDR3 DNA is TGCGCCAGCAGCTTGGATGGCCAGGGGTACGAGCAGTACTTC. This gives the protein CASSLDGQGYEQYF.

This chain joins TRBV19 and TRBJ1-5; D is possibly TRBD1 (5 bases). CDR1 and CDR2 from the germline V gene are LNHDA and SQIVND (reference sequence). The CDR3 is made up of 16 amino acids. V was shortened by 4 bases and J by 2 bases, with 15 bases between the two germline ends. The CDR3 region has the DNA TGTGCCAGTAGTAGCCGGGACCCAAGTGGCAATCAGCCCCAGCATTTT. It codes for CASSSRDPSGNQPQHF.

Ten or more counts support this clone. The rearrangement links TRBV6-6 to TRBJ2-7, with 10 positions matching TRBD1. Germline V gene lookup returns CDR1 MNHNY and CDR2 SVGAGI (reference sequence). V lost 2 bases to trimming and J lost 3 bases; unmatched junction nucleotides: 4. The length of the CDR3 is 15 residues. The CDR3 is CASSYPGQGNYEQYF. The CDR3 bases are TGTGCCAGCAGTTACCCGGGACAGGGGAACTACGAGCAGTACTTC.

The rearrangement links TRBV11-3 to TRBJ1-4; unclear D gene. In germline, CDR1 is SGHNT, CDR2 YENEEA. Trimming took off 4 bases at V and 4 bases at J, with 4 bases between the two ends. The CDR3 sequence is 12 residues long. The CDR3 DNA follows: TGTGCCAGCAGCTCGAGTAATGAAAAACTGTTTTTT. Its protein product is CASSSSNEKLFF. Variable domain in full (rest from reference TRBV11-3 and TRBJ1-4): EAGVVQSPRYKIIEKKQPVAFWCNPISGHNTLYWYLQNLGQGPELLIRYENEEAVDDSQLPKDRFSAERLKGVDSTLKIQPAELGDSAVYLCASSSSNEKLFFGSGTQLSVL.

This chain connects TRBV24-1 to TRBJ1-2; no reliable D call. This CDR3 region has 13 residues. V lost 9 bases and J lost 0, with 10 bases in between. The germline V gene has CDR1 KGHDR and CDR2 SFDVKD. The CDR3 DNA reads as TGTGCCACCCAAGATTTTGCTAACTATGGCTACACCTTC. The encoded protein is CATQDFANYGYTF.

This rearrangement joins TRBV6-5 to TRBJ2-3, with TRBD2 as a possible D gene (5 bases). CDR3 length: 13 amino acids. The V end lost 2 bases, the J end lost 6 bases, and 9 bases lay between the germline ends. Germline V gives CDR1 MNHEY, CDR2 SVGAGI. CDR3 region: CASSYRPGDTQYF. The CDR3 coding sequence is TGTGCCAGCAGTTACCGCCCGGGGGATACGCAGTATTTT.

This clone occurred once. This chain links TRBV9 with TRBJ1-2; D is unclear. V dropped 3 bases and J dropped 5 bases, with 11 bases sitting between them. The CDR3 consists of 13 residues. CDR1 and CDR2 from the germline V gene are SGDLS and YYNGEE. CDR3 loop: CASSAGLDYGYTF. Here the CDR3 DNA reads TGTGCCAGCAGCGCTGGCCTGGATTATGGCTACACCTTC.

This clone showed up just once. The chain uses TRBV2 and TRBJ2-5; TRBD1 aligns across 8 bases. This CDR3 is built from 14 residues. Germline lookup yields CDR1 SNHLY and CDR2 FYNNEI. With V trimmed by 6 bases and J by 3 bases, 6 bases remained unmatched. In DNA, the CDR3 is TGTGCCAGCAGCGCGGACAGGGCAGAAGAGACCCAGTACTTC. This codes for CASSADRAEETQYF.